This entry lists 17 T cell receptor beta chains sequenced from one sample in a study of OX40 agonist ivuxolimab in advanced cancers. Some clones are missing from TCRdb's copy, which holds only in-frame ones; the method was immunoSEQ multiplex PCR. The sample lists more than 70,000 clones, approximately 90% seen once, with around 0.35% in the top ten. The specimen comprised CD4+ or CD8+ T cells sorted from blood, sampled in a trial of the OX40 agonist ivuxolimab. These receptors all stem from an adult with an advanced solid tumor such as melanoma, head and neck, liver or kidney cancer.

This clone came up once. The rearrangement uses TRBV9 and TRBJ2-5; 7 bases align to TRBD1. V lost 4 bases, J lost 5 bases, and 8 bases stayed unmatched. Germline V gives CDR1 SGDLS, CDR2 YYNGEE. CDR3 size: 14 residues. CDR3 residues: CASSPGTVEETQYF. In nucleotides, the CDR3 is TGTGCCAGCAGCCCTGGGACAGTGGAGGAGACCCAGTACTTC.

The J gene is TRBJ2-1, the V gene TRBV19; 10 bases match TRBD2. Germline loops: CDR1 LNHDA, CDR2 SQIVND (reference sequence). There are 16 residues in the CDR3. V trimming: 5 bases; J trimming: 4 bases; junction bases outside the gene matches: 8. DNA of the CDR3: TGTGCCAGTAGTCCTCGCGGGACTAGCGTTTACAATGAGCAGTTCTTC. It codes for CASSPRGTSVYNEQFF.

The chain couples TRBV6-5 to TRBJ2-7; D perhaps matches TRBD2 (6 bases). This CDR3 region has 14 residues. With 5 bases removed from V and 1 base from J, the gap between germline ends came to 12 bases. Looked up from germline, CDR1 is MNHEY and CDR2 is SVGAGI. The CDR3 loop is CASSQTRGSYEQYF. CDR3 in DNA: TGTGCCAGCAGTCAGACTAGGGGTTCCTACGAGCAGTACTTC.

This chain connects TRBV7-3 to TRBJ2-6; D not certain. This CDR3 region has 13 residues. The ends were cut back, 4 bases at V and 6 bases at J, with 7 bases in the middle. Germline V CDR1 and CDR2: SGHTA, FQGTGA. The CDR3 is CASSYPPANVLTF. CDR3 in DNA: TGTGCCAGCAGCTACCCCCCGGCCAACGTCCTGACTTTC.

The rearrangement joins TRBV10-3 to TRBJ1-2, with D possibly being TRBD1 (5 bases). The V end was cut by 2 bases, the J end by 6 bases, with 10 bases between. Germline values: CDR1 ENHRY, CDR2 SYGVKD. The CDR3 covers 13 residues. CDR3 residues: CAISEGARNGYTF. DNA of the CDR3: TGTGCCATCAGTGAGGGGGCGAGGAATGGCTACACCTTC.

The V call is TRBV18, the J call TRBJ2-7, with TRBD1 identical over 10 bases. V shed 2 bases and J 6 bases; nucleotides not matched to a gene: 7. Germline-derived CDR1 and CDR2 are KGHSH and LQKENI. The CDR3 consists of 15 residues. The CDR3 here is CASSPGGQGLGEQYF. The CDR3, as DNA: TGTGCCAGCTCACCAGGGGGACAGGGGTTGGGCGAGCAGTACTTC.

Worth noting for this clone: Distinct nucleotide sequences in the sample also encode this CDR3. The chain joins TRBV7-2 to TRBJ2-1; 13 bases agree with TRBD2. CDR3 length equals 15 residues. The trim removed 5 bases at V and 4 bases at J, leaving 2 bases unmatched. The V gene's germline CDR1 is SGHTA and CDR2 FQGNSA. The CDR3 DNA sequence: TGTGCCAGCAGCCGGACTAGCGGGAGTTACAATGAGCAGTTCTTC. Residues: CASSRTSGSYNEQFF.

This clone was counted a single time. The chain joins TRBV7-8 to TRBJ2-7, with a possible D match to TRBD1 (5 bases). Germline CDR1 reads SGHVS; CDR2 reads FQNEAQ. The CDR3 is 16 residues long. V lost 5 bases and J lost 2, with 19 bases in between. The CDR3 is CASSPWGGPTPYEQYF. As DNA, the CDR3 is TGTGCCAGCAGCCCGTGGGGCGGTCCCACCCCCTACGAGCAGTACTTC.

The V call is TRBV10-2, the J call TRBJ2-2; 13 bases line up with TRBD2. The CDR3 runs to 16 residues. Germline V CDR1 and CDR2: WSHSY, SAAADI. J gave up 0 bases and V 6 bases, and 1 base lay outside the gene matches. CDR3 in amino acids: CASRLAGGANTGELFF. The CDR3 nucleotides read TGCGCCAGCAGACTAGCGGGAGGGGCGAACACCGGGGAGCTGTTTTTT.

The V call is TRBV6-5, the J call TRBJ2-7; D possibly corresponds to TRBD1 (6 bases). V lost 8 bases to trimming and J lost 7 bases, with 21 bases between them. CDR1 MNHEY and CDR2 SVGAGI come from the germline V gene. The CDR3 consists of 14 residues. The CDR3 loop is CASSDAGAESEQYF. DNA of the CDR3: TGTGCCAGCTCAGATGCAGGGGCCGAGTCGGAGCAGTACTTC.

V and J are TRBV4-2 and TRBJ2-7; 7 bases are a match to TRBD1. Germline values: CDR1 LGHNA, CDR2 YNFKEQ. The junction had 3 bases not matched to a gene; V was cut back by 1 base and J by 0 bases. CDR3 length: 15 residues. CDR3 sequence: CASSQGTGLSYEQYF. DNA for the CDR3: TGTGCCAGCAGCCAAGGGACAGGACTCTCCTACGAGCAGTACTTC.

The chain couples TRBV19 to TRBJ1-1; weak D call: TRBD1 (5 bases). Germline V CDR1 and CDR2: LNHDA, SQIVND (reference sequence). The V and J ends lost 5 bases and 1 base respectively, with 8 bases between them. CDR3 length equals 13 residues. Written as DNA, the CDR3 is TGTGCCAGTAGTCACGGGGCGAACACTGAAGCTTTCTTT. It specifies CASSHGANTEAFF.

V and J are TRBV11-3 and TRBJ1-2; no clear D gene. Trimming stripped 1 base from V and 7 bases from J, with 7 bases between. This CDR3 contains 12 residues. From germline, CDR1 is SGHNT and CDR2 YENEEA. The chain's CDR3 is CASSLADSGYTF. The CDR3 bases are TGTGCCAGCAGCTTAGCTGACTCTGGCTACACCTTC.

CDR3 protein: CASSPLGDRGRVTEAFF. The CDR3 nucleotides are TGTGCCAGCTCACCACTCGGGGACAGGGGGCGCGTCACTGAAGCTTTCTTT. The V call is TRBV18, the J call TRBJ1-1, with TRBD1 matching 12 bases. CDR3 length: 17 amino acids. Per the germline V gene, CDR1 is KGHSH and CDR2 is LQKENI. Unmatched junction bases numbered 7, after V lost 1 base and J lost 4 bases. The full variable domain, in which reference TRBV18 and TRBJ1-1 provide the parts outside the CDR3, is NAGVMQNPRHLVRRRGQEARLRCSPMKGHSHVYWYRQLPEEGLKFMVYLQKENIIDESGMPKERFSAEFPKEGPSILRIQQVVRGDSAAYFCASSPLGDRGRVTEAFFGQGTRLTVV.

This rearrangement joins TRBV7-9 to TRBJ1-2; possible D gene TRBD1, 6 bases. The CDR3 is 13 residues long. V gave up 1 base and J gave up 6 bases, with 9 bases separating them. Germline V gene data show CDR1 as SEHNR and CDR2 as FQNEAQ (reference sequence). The CDR3 loop reads CASSLDRDNGYTF. Written as DNA, the CDR3 is TGTGCCAGCAGCTTAGACAGGGACAATGGCTACACCTTC. Combining the CDR3 with reference TRBV7-9 and TRBJ1-2 gives the whole variable domain DTGVSQNPRHKITKRGQNVTFRCDPISEHNRLYWYRQTLGQGPEFLTYFQNEAQLEKSRLLSDRFSAERPKGSFSTLEIQRTEQGDSAMYLCASSLDRDNGYTFGSGTRLTVV.

This chain joins TRBV28 and TRBJ1-2, with D possibly being TRBD1 (5 bases). The V end lost 2 bases, the J end lost 2 bases, and 9 bases lay between the germline ends. The CDR3 contains 14 residues. Germline values: CDR1 MDHEN, CDR2 SYDVKM. The CDR3 region has the DNA TGTGCCAGCAGTTTAGGGGGATACAACTATGGCTACACCTTC. This translates into CASSLGGYNYGYTF.

This chain connects TRBV10-3 to TRBJ2-7; D unclear. The V and J ends lost 4 bases and 5 bases respectively, with 9 bases between them. Germline V gene data show CDR1 as ENHRY and CDR2 as SYGVKD. The CDR3 totals 12 residues. The chain's CDR3 is CAISVEGHEQYF. The CDR3 bases are TGTGCCATCAGTGTGGAAGGGCACGAGCAGTACTTC.